This is a list of T cell receptor beta chains from one sample in a study of cytomegalovirus exposure and HLA in healthy donors. Using immunoSEQ multiplex PCR, the repertoire was profiled, and TCRdb retains in-frame clones only, with some absent. The table lists about 160,000 clones, about 95% of them singletons, with roughly 0.83% in the top ten. Sequenced: PBMCs. Receptors were obtained from a woman younger than 30 in good health and CMV-seronegative. Both conserved end residues are part of each CDR3. The order of the fields is J gene, V gene, clone size, CDR3 length, D gene, CDR3 protein, CDR3 DNA. A D gene is named only where the DNA matches it firmly. A clone size is listed for some rows: how often the clone was seen (once, few, many), or a class if it is expanded.

TRBJ1-6,TRBV19,.,13,.,CASSMQGNSPLHF,TGTGCCAGTAGCATGCAGGGGAATTCACCCCTCCACTTT
TRBJ1-1,TRBV5-1,.,14,.,CASSLSTANTEAFF,TGCGCCAGCAGCTTATCGACAGCCAACACTGAAGCTTTCTTT
TRBJ2-1,TRBV5-1,.,17,TRBD2,CASSFSGTSGGSREQFF,TGCGCCAGCAGCTTCTCCGGGACTAGCGGGGGGTCGAGGGAGCAGTTCTTC
TRBJ2-5,TRBV7-8,once,14,TRBD1,CASSLDRGLETQYF,TGTGCCAGCAGCTTAGACAGGGGGCTAGAGACCCAGTACTTC
TRBJ1-2,TRBV2,.,10,.,CASSDGGGPF,TGTGCCAGCAGTGACGGGGGGGGACCCTTC
TRBJ1-2,TRBV25-1,.,13,.,CASTSHNNYGYTF,TGTGCCAGCACCTCACATAATAACTATGGCTACACCTTC
TRBJ1-6,TRBV18,.,22,TRBD1,CASSPLAVWAPRDSTRGSPLHF,TGTGCCAGCTCACCACTCGCTGTTTGGGCTCCAAGGGACAGCACACGAGGTTCACCCCTCCACTTT
TRBJ2-7,TRBV13,.,12,.,CASTRDNYEQYF,TGTGCCAGCACGAGGGACAACTACGAGCAGTACTTC
TRBJ2-7,TRBV27,.,14,TRBD1,CASAGTGSSYEQYF,TGTGCCAGCGCCGGGACAGGGTCTTCCTACGAGCAGTACTTC
TRBJ2-2,TRBV5-1,.,15,TRBD1,CASSPGTANTGELFF,TGCGCCAGCAGCCCCGGGACAGCTAACACCGGGGAGCTGTTTTTT
TRBJ1-2,TRBV4-3,once,16,.,CASSQDRGGREDGYTF,TGCGCCAGCAGCCAAGATCGGGGCGGGCGGGAGGATGGCTACACCTTC